This TCR beta chain was sequenced during a study of cytomegalovirus exposure and HLA in healthy donors. Study at large: Of all 400 or so donors who were genotyped, 70% to 85% belonged to the Caucasian-associated ancestry cluster.

General study points: One variant, a missense change in DCLRE1C, was linked in a later analysis to TCR beta V- and J-gene trimming.

The PCR made use of 60 Vbeta and 13 Jbeta primers. Assay: immunoSEQ multiplex PCR; the TCRdb copy retains only in-frame clones and omits some. The table lists tens of thousands of clones, 70% to 90% of them singletons. As regards this clone: Its specificity is not known.

The germline V gene has CDR1 SGHRS and CDR2 YFSETQ. The germline V and J ends were trimmed by 8 bases and 3 bases, with 13 bases remaining between them. The CDR3 sequence is 13 residues long. The chain uses TRBV5-1 and TRBJ2-3; D may be TRBD2 (7 bases). The source is a woman aged 40 to 49 in good health and CMV-seropositive. The sequencing input was PBMCs. The CDR3: CASGGGQTDTQYF. CDR3 DNA sequence: TGCGCCAGTGGCGGGGGCCAAACAGATACGCAGTATTTT.